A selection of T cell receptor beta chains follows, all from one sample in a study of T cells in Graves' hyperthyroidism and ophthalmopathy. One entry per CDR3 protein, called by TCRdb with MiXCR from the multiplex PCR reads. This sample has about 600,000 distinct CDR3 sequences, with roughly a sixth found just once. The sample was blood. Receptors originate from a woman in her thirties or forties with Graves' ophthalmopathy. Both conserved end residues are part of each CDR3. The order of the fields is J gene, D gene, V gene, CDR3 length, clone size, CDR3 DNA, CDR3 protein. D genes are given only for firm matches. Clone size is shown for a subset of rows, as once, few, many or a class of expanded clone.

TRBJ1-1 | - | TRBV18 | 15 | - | TGTGCCAGCTCACCAATCCCCCAGACAGGATCTGAAGCTTTCTTT | CASSPIPQTGSEAFF
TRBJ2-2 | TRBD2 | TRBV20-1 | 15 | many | TGCAGTGCACGGGGACTAGCGCCGAACACCGGGGAGCTGTTTTTT | CSARGLAPNTGELFF
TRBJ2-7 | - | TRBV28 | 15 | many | TGTGCCAGCAGTCCCGCTGACTCGTCCTCCTACGAGCAGTACTTC | CASSPADSSSYEQYF
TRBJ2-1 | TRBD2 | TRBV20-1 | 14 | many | TGCAGTGCTGCCGGGACTAGTGGCTACAATGAGCAGTTCTTC | CSAAGTSGYNEQFF
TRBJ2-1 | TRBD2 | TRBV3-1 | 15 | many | TGTGCCAGCAGCCAAGTGGGTAGCGGGAGCAATGAGCAGTTCTTC | CASSQVGSGSNEQFF
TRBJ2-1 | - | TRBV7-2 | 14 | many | TGTGCCAGCAGCTTGACTAGTTCAGCCGATGAGCAGTTCTTC | CASSLTSSADEQFF
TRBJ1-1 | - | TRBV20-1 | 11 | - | TGCAGTGCCATCAGGGACACTGAAGCTTTCTTT | CSAIRDTEAFF
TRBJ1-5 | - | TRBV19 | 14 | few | TGTGCCACGGCGGACATTTATAGCAATCAGCCCCAGCATTTT | CATADIYSNQPQHF
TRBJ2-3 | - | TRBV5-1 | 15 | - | TGCGCCAGCAGCCTAAGACTGGCTAGCACAGATACGCAGTATTTT | CASSLRLASTDTQYF
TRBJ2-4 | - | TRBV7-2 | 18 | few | TGTGCCAGCAGCCCTGGGGGTCTAAAGGGAGTAGCCAAAAACATTCAGTACTTC | CASSPGGLKGVAKNIQYF
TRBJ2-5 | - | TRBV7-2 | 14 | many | TGTGCCAGCAGCTTAGCGGAAAGGGTCGAGACCCAGTACTTC | CASSLAERVETQYF
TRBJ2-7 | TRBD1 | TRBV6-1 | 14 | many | TGTGCCAGCAGGCCAGGACAGGGCACCTACGAGCAGTACTTC | CASRPGQGTYEQYF
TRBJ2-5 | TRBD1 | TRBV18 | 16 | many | TGTGCCAGCTCACCACGGGTTCAACAGGGGAAAGAGACCCAGTACTTC | CASSPRVQQGKETQYF
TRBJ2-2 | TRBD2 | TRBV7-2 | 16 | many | TGTGCCAGCAGCAAGGGACTAGCGGGGACCACCGGGGAGCTGTTTTTT | CASSKGLAGTTGELFF
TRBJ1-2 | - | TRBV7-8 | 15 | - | TGTGCCAGCAGCTTAGACAGGGAAGGCGACTATGGCTACACCTTC | CASSLDREGDYGYTF
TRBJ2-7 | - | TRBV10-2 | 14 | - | TGCGCCAGCTGCCTCCGGGACGGTCCTTACGAGCAGTACTTC | CASCLRDGPYEQYF
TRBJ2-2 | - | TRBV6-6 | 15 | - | TGTGCCAGCAGTTACTCGGCAGGGGCGACCGGGGAGCTGTTTTTT | CASSYSAGATGELFF
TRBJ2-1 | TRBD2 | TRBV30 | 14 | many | TGTGCCTGGAGTTGGAGGGAGGGGTACAATGAGCAGTTCTTC | CAWSWREGYNEQFF